This entry is about one TCR beta chain. CD45RA-negative memory and CD45RA+ naive subsets were split from the CD4+ cells. This entry belongs to a study of shared clonotypes between healthy human individuals. At the level of the study: The cohort comprised a couple of women and a few men. Their ages spanned 18 to 49 years.

Measured with immunoSEQ multiplex PCR; TCRdb has only the in-frame clones, and not every one. Of some 2,400,000 clones listed, approximately 95% are singletons. Germline CDR1 MGHRA, CDR2 YSYEKL. The CDR3 length is 15 residues. With 2 bases removed from V and 0 bases from J, the gap between germline ends came to 8 bases. The gene calls are TRBV4-1 and TRBJ2-1; D call uncertain. The source of this sequence is a man aged 18 to 29 in good health. The specimen was naive CD4+ T cells sorted from blood. Subset meaning: CD45RA+ positively selected. CDR3 DNA: TGCGCCAGCAGCCAACCCTTGAGCTCCTACAATGAGCAGTTCTTC. It encodes CASSQPLSSYNEQFF.